Below are 10 T cell receptor beta chains sequenced from a single sample in a study of CD8+CD57+ T cells in acquired aplastic anemia. TCR beta VDJ and CDR3 profiling used genomic DNA as template. TCRdb recomputed calls from the reads with MiXCR, one row per CDR3 protein. The repertoire has roughly 250,000 distinct CDR3 sequences, around 82% of them found once; the top ten carry about two fifths. Patients selected for sequencing had displayed CD8+CD57+ cell expansion by flow cytometry. Source material: sorted CD4+, CD8+, or CD8+CD57+ T cells (not recorded which) from PBMCs. Every receptor here comes from a human donor with aplastic anemia.

The table lists this clonotype with a count of one. The chain employs TRBV11-2 and TRBJ2-2, with D possibly matching TRBD1 (6 bases). Germline lookup yields CDR1 SGHAT and CDR2 FQNNGV. Trimming shortened V by 5 bases and J by 6 bases, and 22 bases separated the two germline ends. The CDR3 length is 17 residues. The CDR3 nucleotides are TGTGCCAGCAGCCCCACGGCCGGACAGTGGGCGGCCGGGGAGCTGTTTTTT. It is translated as CASSPTAGQWAAGELFF.

A word on this clonotype: The CDR3 carries no conserved terminal phenylalanine or tryptophan, so it likely arises from a read error. The DNA is left out, because the CDR3 cannot be placed on it with certainty; the CDR3 is given as TCRdb lists it. The chain uses TRBV15 and TRBJ1-2. From germline, CDR1 is LNHNV and CDR2 YYDKDF (reference sequence). Counting both end residues, the CDR3 totals 16 amino acids. The CDR3 sequence: CASSTGDEDLDYYFTP.

The genes are TRBV5-1 and TRBJ2-7; D is possibly TRBD1 (6 bases). This CDR3 has 15 residues. CDR1 and CDR2 from the germline V gene are SGHRS and YFSETQ. Trimming removed 2 bases at V and 0 bases at J, with 12 bases between. CDR3 nucleotides: TGCGCCAGCAGCTTTGGGCAGGGGTGCTCCTACGAGCAGTACGTC. This sequence encodes CASSFGQGCSYEQYV.

Concerning this clonotype: An end of the junction differs from the germline gene, which may be a read error. V usage is TRBV7-2 and J usage is TRBJ2-3; 13 bases agree with TRBD2. The CDR3 covers 14 residues. Germline V gene data show CDR1 as SGHTA and CDR2 as FQGNSA. The CDR3 reads CASSPLAGGLNTQF. Here the CDR3 DNA reads TGTGCCAGCAGTCCACTAGCGGGGGGGCTGAATACGCAGTTT.

This clonotype was picked up a small number of times. The junction departs from germline at one end; a sequencing error may be responsible. This chain connects TRBV7-9 to TRBJ2-7; D remains unclear. Germline V gene lookup returns CDR1 SEHNR and CDR2 FQNEAQ (reference sequence). This CDR3 comprises 12 residues. Here the CDR3 reads CASSFVLYEQYF. The CDR3 DNA sequence: TGTGCCAGTAGCTTCGTCCTCTACGAGCAGTACTTC.

This sequence joins TRBV20-1 and TRBJ1-1; D may be TRBD1 (5 bases). With 2 bases removed from V and 10 bases from J, the gap between germline ends came to 11 bases. Germline V gives CDR1 DFQATT, CDR2 SNEGSKA (reference sequence). CDR3 length: 11 amino acids. CDR3 protein: CSARWTQAAFF. The CDR3 DNA is TGCAGTGCTAGATGGACACAGGCAGCTTTCTTT.

The chain carries TRBV9 and TRBJ2-3, with 7 bases lining up with TRBD2. The germline V gene has CDR1 SGDLS and CDR2 YYNGEE. Unmatched junction bases numbered 5, after V lost 0 bases and J lost 7 bases. The CDR3 contains 14 residues. The CDR3 loop reads CASSVAGGTHTQYF. The DNA for the CDR3 is TGTGCCAGCAGCGTAGCGGGAGGTACCCATACGCAGTATTTT.

This clonotype appeared a few times. The gene calls are TRBV7-9 and TRBJ1-1; no clear D gene. CDR3 length equals 13 residues. Looked up from germline, CDR1 is SEHNR and CDR2 is FQNEAQ (reference sequence). V lost 2 bases to trimming and J lost 1 base, with 5 bases between them. CDR3 nucleotides: TGTGCCAGCAGCTTAATGGGGAACACTGAAGCTTTCTTT. This sequence encodes CASSLMGNTEAFF.

This clonotype was observed once. J is TRBJ1-2 and V is TRBV7-2; perhaps TRBD1 as D (6 bases). Between the trimmed V and J ends, which lost 3 bases and 7 bases, there was a span of 24 bases. Germline V gene lookup returns CDR1 SGHTA and CDR2 FQGNSA. CDR3 size: 17 residues. The CDR3 region has the DNA TGTGCCAGCAGCTTCGCAGCGGGACAAGACCCGAGTCGTGGCTACACCTTC. Encoded protein: CASSFAAGQDPSRGYTF.

The rearrangement uses TRBV15 and TRBJ1-5; 11 nucleotides align to TRBD1. V lost 4 bases and J lost 4; bases outside the gene matches: 3. CDR3 size: 15 residues. Germline assignment: CDR1 LNHNV and CDR2 YYDKDF (reference sequence). CDR3 sequence: CATSKDRGLNQPQHF. CDR3 DNA: TGTGCCACCAGCAAGGACAGGGGGCTGAATCAGCCCCAGCATTTT.